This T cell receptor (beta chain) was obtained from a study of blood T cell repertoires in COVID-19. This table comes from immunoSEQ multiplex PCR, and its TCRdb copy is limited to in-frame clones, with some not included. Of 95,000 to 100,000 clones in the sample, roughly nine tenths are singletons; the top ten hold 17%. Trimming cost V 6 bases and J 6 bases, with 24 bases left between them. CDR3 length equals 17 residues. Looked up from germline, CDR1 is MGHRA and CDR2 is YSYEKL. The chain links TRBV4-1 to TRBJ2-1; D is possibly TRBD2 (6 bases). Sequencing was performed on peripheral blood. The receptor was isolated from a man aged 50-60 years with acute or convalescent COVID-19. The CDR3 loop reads CASRRKTGLLETNEQFF. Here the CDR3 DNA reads TGCGCCAGCAGACGCAAGACGGGACTCCTAGAAACCAATGAGCAGTTCTTC.